This TCR beta chain derives from a study of cytomegalovirus exposure and HLA in healthy donors. At the level of the study: Among 150 million to 200 million T cells, an earlier analysis found around 100 million unique TCR beta sequences.

Study-wide results and limits: Around 160 TCR beta chains were listed as cytomegalovirus-associated. Confirmation in vitro established that three CMV-associated chains were specific for CMV antigens.

The CDR3 is made up of 14 amino acids. The germline V and J ends were trimmed by 2 bases and 8 bases, with 15 bases remaining between them. The germline V gene encodes CDR1 KGHSH and CDR2 LQKENI. The study ran its PCR with 60 Vbeta and 13 Jbeta primers. The protocol was immunoSEQ multiplex PCR, while the TCRdb copy is restricted to in-frame clones and leaves out a portion. The sample has over 100,000 clones, more than 75% seen once. The donors (healthy individuals) were bone marrow donors. Comment on this clone: Its antigen is still unknown.

Sequences were obtained from PBMCs. This clonotype was sampled from a male donor in good health and CMV-seronegative. The chain links TRBV18 to TRBJ1-2; no reliable D call. CDR3 coding DNA: TGTGCCAGCTCACCAACTGTGGAGGGTTTCGGCTACACCTTC. Encoded protein: CASSPTVEGFGYTF.